This is a list of T cell receptor beta chains from one sample in a study of cytomegalovirus exposure and HLA in healthy donors. Assay used: immunoSEQ multiplex PCR; TCRdb lists only in-frame clones, some missing. The sample holds some 90,000 clones, 55% to 75% seen once. The sample was PBMCs. These receptors all stem from a man between 50 and 59 years old in good health and CMV-seronegative. Each CDR3 is given with its conserved first and last residue. A D gene is named only where the DNA matches it firmly. A row's size may be missing; if present it is once, few, many or a size class.

D,size,J,V,DNA,CDR3
NA,NA,TRBJ1-5,TRBV4-1,TGCGCCAGCAGCCAAGATAACCGCCGGGGACACTGGAATCAGCCCCAGCATTTT,CASSQDNRRGHWNQPQHF
NA,NA,TRBJ1-6,TRBV5-1,TGCGCCAGCAGCTTCGATAATTCACCCCTCCACTTT,CASSFDNSPLHF
NA,NA,TRBJ2-3,TRBV6-4,TGTGCCAGCAGTGACTCGTGGCGGGATACGCAGTATTTT,CASSDSWRDTQYF
TRBD1,NA,TRBJ1-2,TRBV6-6,TGTGCCAGCAGCCCCTCTATGACAGGGAGTCGGGGCTACACCTTC,CASSPSMTGSRGYTF
NA,few,TRBJ2-1,TRBV25-1,TGTGCCAGCAGTAAGGGCGGGTTGATGTACAATGAGCAGTTCTTC,CASSKGGLMYNEQFF
NA,NA,TRBJ2-7,TRBV4-1,TGCGCCAGCAGCCAAGCCTTAACCAGGGGACCCTCCTACGAGCAGTACTTC,CASSQALTRGPSYEQYF
TRBD1,few,TRBJ1-1,TRBV5-5,TGTGCCAGCAGCTTTGGGACAGCCACTGAAGCTTTCTTT,CASSFGTATEAFF
NA,NA,TRBJ2-1,TRBV4-1,TGCGCCAGCAGCCAAGGGGCGACAGGTGTCCCGAGATTGGGGCAGTTCTTC,CASSQGATGVPRLGQFF
NA,NA,TRBJ1-2,TRBV9,TGTGCCAGCAGCGTAGGGCTCTCTAACTATGGCTACACCTTC,CASSVGLSNYGYTF
TRBD1,once,TRBJ1-6,TRBV5-5,TGTGCCAGCAGCTCACACGACAGGGACTATAATTCACCCCTCCACTTT,CASSSHDRDYNSPLHF
NA,NA,TRBJ1-1,TRBV6-5,TGTGCCAGCAGTCCGGAGTTCATGAACACTGAAGCTTTCTTT,CASSPEFMNTEAFF
NA,once,TRBJ2-3,TRBV5-6,TGTGCCAGCAGCTTGGCCTTGGACACCTTGGAGACAGATACGCAGTATTTT,CASSLALDTLETDTQYF
NA,NA,TRBJ1-4,TRBV10-3,TGTGCCATCAGTCGTGGTGGCCAGAATGAAAAACTGTTTTTT,CAISRGGQNEKLFF
TRBD2,NA,TRBJ2-1,TRBV15,TGTGCCACCAGCAGCAGACTAGCGGACTACAATGAGCAGTTCTTC,CATSSRLADYNEQFF
NA,NA,TRBJ1-5,TRBV30,TGTGCCTGGAGTGTACGGAGCAATCAGCCCCAGCATTTT,CAWSVRSNQPQHF
TRBD1,NA,TRBJ2-7,TRBV4-3,TGCGCCAGCAGCCAGAGGGACAGCCGCTCCTACGAGCAGTACTTC,CASSQRDSRSYEQYF
NA,few,TRBJ1-1,TRBV6-1,TGTGCCAGCAGTGAAGGGGCAGGTACTGGTGAAGCTTTCTTT,CASSEGAGTGEAFF
NA,NA,TRBJ1-1,TRBV4-3,TGCGCCAGCAGCCAAGAAGGCAGAATAGGGGCAGCTTTCTTT,CASSQEGRIGAAFF
NA,NA,TRBJ1-1,TRBV7-2,TGTGCCAGCAGCCCCGGACAGTTGAACACTGAAGCTTTCTTT,CASSPGQLNTEAFF
TRBD1,NA,TRBJ2-2,TRBV9,TGTGCCAGCAGCGTGAGACAGGGATCGGGCGGGGAGCTGTTTTTT,CASSVRQGSGGELFF
NA,NA,TRBJ1-1,TRBV7-2,TGTGCCAGCAGCTTGGCAGGGATAATGAACACTGAAGCTTTCTTT,CASSLAGIMNTEAFF
NA,NA,TRBJ1-1,TRBV4-2,TGTGCCAGCAGCCAGGCCCAGGTCACTGAAGCTTTCTTT,CASSQAQVTEAFF
TRBD2,NA,TRBJ2-1,TRBV29-1,TGCAGCGTTGTCCCCCGACTAGCGGTGTCCTACAATGAGCAGTTCTTC,CSVVPRLAVSYNEQFF
TRBD2,NA,TRBJ2-5,TRBV5-1,TGCGCCAGCAGCTTGGTTGTCCTTCGGGCGGGAGAGGAGACCCAGTACTTC,CASSLVVLRAGEETQYF
NA,NA,TRBJ1-2,TRBV2,TGTGCCAGCAGTGTTGCAGGGGCTAACTATGGCTACACCTTC,CASSVAGANYGYTF
NA,NA,TRBJ1-2,TRBV27,TGTGCCAGCAGTTTAGGAGACCCTTCGGTCTATGGCTACACCTTC,CASSLGDPSVYGYTF
NA,NA,TRBJ1-1,TRBV18,TGTGCCAGCTCACCTCACTTAAGTGCTGAAGCTTTCTTT,CASSPHLSAEAFF
NA,NA,TRBJ1-2,TRBV5-1,TGCGCCAGCAGCCCCCTTCGCGGGCAGTATGGCTACACCTTC,CASSPLRGQYGYTF
NA,NA,TRBJ2-1,TRBV5-1,TGCGCCAGCAGCTTGGGGCAGTACAATGAGCAGTTCTTC,CASSLGQYNEQFF
NA,few,TRBJ2-4,TRBV5-1,TGCGCCAGCAGTCTACAGGGTACCAAAAACATTCAGTACTTC,CASSLQGTKNIQYF
NA,few,TRBJ2-5,TRBV18,TGTGCCACCTCATACGCCAGCAGACTCCTCTCCCAAGAGACCCAGTACTTC,CATSYASRLLSQETQYF
TRBD2,NA,TRBJ2-1,TRBV5-1,TGCGCCAGCAGCTTGATCCTAGCGGACAATGAGCAGTTCTTC,CASSLILADNEQFF
NA,NA,TRBJ2-3,TRBV5-4,TGTGCCAGCAGGCGCAGGGCGGAAGATACGCAGTATTTT,CASRRRAEDTQYF
NA,NA,TRBJ1-2,TRBV27,TGTGCCAGCAGTCGCTACACCGGGAGTTCTAACTATGGCTACACCTTC,CASSRYTGSSNYGYTF
NA,NA,TRBJ1-2,TRBV30,TGTGCCTGGAGTGTACGGAGGGGTTGGGATGGCTACACCTTC,CAWSVRRGWDGYTF
NA,NA,TRBJ1-1,TRBV7-6,TGTGCCAGCAGTCTCATGGCAGGGGTCACTGAAGCTTTCTTT,CASSLMAGVTEAFF
NA,NA,TRBJ1-5,TRBV18,TGTGCCAGCTCACCAGGGCAGGGAAGAGGATCCAATCAGCCCCAGCATTTT,CASSPGQGRGSNQPQHF